The rows below give T cell receptor beta chains drawn from one sample of a study of shared clonotypes between healthy human individuals. Assay used: immunoSEQ multiplex PCR; TCRdb lists only in-frame clones, some missing. Here the sample spans over 850,000 clones, 75% to 80% being singletons. The sequencing input was memory CD4+ T cells from PBMCs. The receptors here all came from a man aged 18 to 35 in good health. Some clones in this sample may be carry-over from other donors' samples. Each CDR3 is given with its conserved first and last residue. The order of the fields is D gene, V gene, J gene, clone size, CDR3 DNA, CDR3 protein. A D gene is named only where the DNA matches it firmly. Rows give clone size only sometimes, using once, few, many, or a class for an expanded clone.

-,TRBV7-8,TRBJ2-7,-,TGTGCCAGCAGCTTAGTATTTTCCCGGAACGAGCAGTACTTC,CASSLVFSRNEQYF
-,TRBV18,TRBJ1-1,-,TGTGCCAGCTCACTCGTCGGCGAAGCTTTCTTT,CASSLVGEAFF
-,TRBV30,TRBJ1-1,-,TGTGCCTGGAGTGATCGAAAAGGGGGAAGGACTGAAGCTTTCTTT,CAWSDRKGGRTEAFF
-,TRBV5-1,TRBJ1-1,-,TGCGCCAGCAGCGACCAATCGAACACTGAAGCTTTCTTT,CASSDQSNTEAFF
-,TRBV4-2,TRBJ2-1,-,TGTGCCAGCAGCCAAGATGGAGTAGCGCCATACAATGAGCAGTTCTTC,CASSQDGVAPYNEQFF
TRBD1,TRBV11-1,TRBJ1-2,-,TGTGCCAGCAGCCAGGACAGGGTCGCCTATGGCTACACCTTC,CASSQDRVAYGYTF
TRBD2,TRBV28,TRBJ2-1,-,TGTGCCAGCAGTTTATTAGCGGGTGACTACAATGAGCAGTTCTTC,CASSLLAGDYNEQFF
TRBD1,TRBV9,TRBJ1-2,-,TGTGCCAGCAGCACCCGACAGGGGGCCGTAAATGGCTACACCTTC,CASSTRQGAVNGYTF
-,TRBV2,TRBJ2-7,-,TGTGCCACTCAATTACTAGCTCAATCCTACGAGCAGTACTTC,CATQLLAQSYEQYF
-,TRBV6-4,TRBJ2-2,-,TGTGCCAGCAGTGTAACAGGGTCCGGGGAGCTGTTTTTT,CASSVTGSGELFF
-,TRBV28,TRBJ1-2,-,TGTGCCAGCAGTTTGGGGCGCGGCAACTATGGCTACACCTTC,CASSLGRGNYGYTF
-,TRBV9,TRBJ2-3,-,TGTGCCAGCAGCGTGACAGGAGAATGGGCAGATACGCAGTATTTT,CASSVTGEWADTQYF
-,TRBV5-8,TRBJ1-5,-,TGTGCCAGCAGCTTGGGACAGTCCAATCAGCCCCAGCATTTT,CASSLGQSNQPQHF
TRBD2,TRBV9,TRBJ2-2,once,TGTGCCAGCAGCGTAGACGGGAGGGCGGCCGGGGAGCTGTTTTTT,CASSVDGRAAGELFF
-,TRBV7-9,TRBJ2-1,few,TGTGCCAGCAGCCCGGGACTGCCCGCGAACGACGAGCAGTTCTTC,CASSPGLPANDEQFF
-,TRBV28,TRBJ2-3,-,TGTGCCAGCAGTCTACAGGGAACAGATACGCAGTATTTT,CASSLQGTDTQYF
TRBD1,TRBV6-1,TRBJ1-3,-,TGTGCCAGCAGTGAAGAAAGGGACAGTTTTTTTCGAAACACCATATATTTT,CASSEERDSFFRNTIYF
-,TRBV7-2,TRBJ2-7,once,TGTGCCAGCAGCTTAGAATTGCCCGGGGTCGGCTCCTACGAGCAGTACTTC,CASSLELPGVGSYEQYF
-,TRBV5-6,TRBJ2-3,-,TGTGCCAGCAGCGGAAGGCGCGGACTGCTCACAGATACGCAGTATTTT,CASSGRRGLLTDTQYF
-,TRBV18,TRBJ1-1,-,TGTGCCAGCTCACCTCCAACTGGGCAAGCTTTCTTT,CASSPPTGQAFF
-,TRBV2,TRBJ1-5,once,TGTGCCAGCAGTGAAGCGCTCGGGAATCAGCCCCAGCATTTT,CASSEALGNQPQHF
TRBD2,TRBV4-3,TRBJ2-3,-,TGCGCCAGCAGCCAACGGCGGGAGGGGGCAGATACGCAGTATTTT,CASSQRREGADTQYF
TRBD1,TRBV4-3,TRBJ2-1,-,TGCGCCAGCAGCCACGAGAGCGGGACAGGGAGGAATGAGCAGTTCTTC,CASSHESGTGRNEQFF
-,TRBV7-2,TRBJ2-7,-,TGTGCCAGCAGCCGGACAGCCGGGGCTAGTACAAGCGAGCAGTACTTC,CASSRTAGASTSEQYF
-,TRBV15,TRBJ1-2,-,TGTGCCACCAGCAGAGATTTCGGGACCCTCTATGGCTACACCTTC,CATSRDFGTLYGYTF
-,TRBV27,TRBJ1-2,-,TGTGCCAGCAGTTTATTCCCGACAGTCGATGGCTACACCTTC,CASSLFPTVDGYTF
-,TRBV4-3,TRBJ2-7,-,TGCGCCAGCAGCCAAGTTATGGGGGACGAGCAGTACTTC,CASSQVMGDEQYF
-,TRBV5-5,TRBJ1-1,-,TGTGCCAGCAGCTTGGACGCTGGCATGAACACTGAAGCTTTCTTT,CASSLDAGMNTEAFF
TRBD1,TRBV5-1,TRBJ2-5,-,TGCGCCAGCAGGGCAACAGGGGGCGTGAGAAAAGAGACCCAGTACTTC,CASRATGGVRKETQYF
-,TRBV7-9,TRBJ2-2,once,TGTGCCAGCAGCTTAGTTGGGAGGAACACCGGGGAGCTGTTTTTT,CASSLVGRNTGELFF
TRBD1,TRBV11-2,TRBJ1-3,many,TGTGCCAGCAGCGACAGGGGGTCTGGAAACACCATATATTTT,CASSDRGSGNTIYF
-,TRBV30,TRBJ1-2,-,TGTGCCTGGAGCCTAACAGGGTCTGACTATGGCTACACCTTC,CAWSLTGSDYGYTF
-,TRBV6-6,TRBJ2-1,-,TGTGCCAGCAGTACCCTACAGGGAAGCTCCTACAATGAGCAGTTCTTC,CASSTLQGSSYNEQFF
-,TRBV6-1,TRBJ2-1,-,TGTGCCAGCAGTCGAATCAATGAGCAGTTCTTC,CASSRINEQFF
TRBD1,TRBV7-8,TRBJ1-5,few,TGTGCCAGCAGCTTGGACAGGGGGATTCTGCCCCAGCATTTT,CASSLDRGILPQHF
-,TRBV5-4,TRBJ2-5,-,TGTGCCAGCAGCTTGGCCAGACAGGCCCAAGAGACCCAGTACTTC,CASSLARQAQETQYF
-,TRBV5-8,TRBJ2-7,many,TGTGCCAGCAGCTTGTTCTGGGGCAGGGAAGGAGACGAGCAGTACTTC,CASSLFWGREGDEQYF
TRBD1,TRBV5-6,TRBJ1-4,once,TGTGCCAGCAGCTCCCAGTGGACAGGGGAAGGGGAGGAAAAACTGTTTTTT,CASSSQWTGEGEEKLFF
TRBD1,TRBV5-4,TRBJ2-5,-,TGTGCCAGCAGCCCATCAAATGGACAGGGTCAAGAGACCCAGTACTTC,CASSPSNGQGQETQYF
TRBD2,TRBV6-4,TRBJ2-1,-,TGTGCCAGCAGTGACTCCAGCCTAGCGGCTATCAATGAGCAGTTCTTC,CASSDSSLAAINEQFF
TRBD2,TRBV10-2,TRBJ2-7,-,TGCGCCAGCAGGTCTAGCGGGGCCTACGAGCAGTACTTC,CASRSSGAYEQYF
-,TRBV4-1,TRBJ2-2,-,TGCGCCAGCAGCCACCCCTTACAGGGCACCGGGGAGCTGTTTTTT,CASSHPLQGTGELFF
TRBD2,TRBV18,TRBJ2-1,-,TGTGCCAGCTCACAATTCGCGGGAGCTACGGATGAGCAGTTCTTC,CASSQFAGATDEQFF
TRBD1,TRBV5-1,TRBJ2-1,-,TGCGCCAGCTCGGGACAGGGAGGTGGCAATGAGCAGTTCTTC,CASSGQGGGNEQFF
-,TRBV27,TRBJ2-7,-,TGTGCCAGCAGTCGACACCAGTCTCGGGAGCAGTACTTC,CASSRHQSREQYF
-,TRBV28,TRBJ2-6,-,TGCGCCACGTGTGGATCGGGGGCCTGGGCCAACGTCCTGACTTTC,CATCGSGAWANVLTF
-,TRBV2,TRBJ1-5,-,TGTGCCAGCAGTTGGTCCAGGTACACCCCGCTTAGCAATCAGCCCCAGCATTTT,CASSWSRYTPLSNQPQHF
-,TRBV10-3,TRBJ1-3,-,TGTGCCATCAGGGGGTTCTGGGCGAGAAACACCATATATTTT,CAIRGFWARNTIYF
TRBD2,TRBV5-1,TRBJ2-7,-,TGCGCCAGCAGCTTGGGAGTGGGGCGGGAGAGCTCCTACGAGCAGTACTTC,CASSLGVGRESSYEQYF
TRBD1,TRBV4-1,TRBJ1-1,few,TGCGCCAGCAGCCAAGGAGACAGGGGCAACACTGAAGCTTTCTTT,CASSQGDRGNTEAFF
-,TRBV25-1,TRBJ2-1,-,TGTGCCAGCAGTGAATATGCGAGTTTCAATGAGCAGTTCTTC,CASSEYASFNEQFF
-,TRBV7-2,TRBJ2-7,-,TGTGCCAGCAGCTTACGGGGCGGCTACGAGCAGTACTTC,CASSLRGGYEQYF
TRBD1,TRBV5-8,TRBJ1-2,few,TGTGCCAGCAGCTTGTATCAGGGGGCGGCCAACTATGGCTACACCTTC,CASSLYQGAANYGYTF
-,TRBV5-1,TRBJ1-3,-,TGCGCCAGCGGGCGGGGGCGCGAAGGAGACACCATATATTTT,CASGRGREGDTIYF
TRBD1,TRBV28,TRBJ1-2,once,TGTGCCAGTACGACAGGGGAAAGGGTCTATGGCTACACCTTC,CASTTGERVYGYTF
-,TRBV4-1,TRBJ2-7,-,TGCGCCAGCAGCCAAATGACTGCCAGCTCCTACGAGCAGTACTTC,CASSQMTASSYEQYF
-,TRBV30,TRBJ1-4,few,TGTGCCTGGGCCCGACCGGGAAATGAAAAACTGTTTTTT,CAWARPGNEKLFF